Following are 25 T cell receptor beta chains from one sample sequenced in a study of radiotherapy plus CTLA-4 blockade in lung cancer. The protocol was immunoSEQ multiplex PCR, while the TCRdb copy is restricted to in-frame clones and leaves out a portion. The sample shows around 82,000 clones, 85% to 90% of them seen only once. Sequenced material: peripheral blood, taken from a patient treated with radiotherapy plus ipilimumab. The receptors here all came from a human donor with non-small cell lung cancer that progressed on radiotherapy plus ipilimumab.

The chain recombines TRBV5-4 with TRBJ1-2; the match to TRBD1 covers 8 bases. The junction had 5 bases not matched to a gene; V was cut back by 6 bases and J by 4 bases. This CDR3 region has 13 residues. Germline values: CDR1 SGHNT, CDR2 YYREEE (reference sequence). Here the CDR3 reads CASMTGASYGYTF. In DNA form, the CDR3 reads TGTGCCAGCATGACAGGGGCGAGCTATGGCTACACCTTC.

This chain connects TRBV5-1 to TRBJ2-1; 12 bases align to TRBD2. Trimming cost V 2 bases and J 7 bases; bases outside gene matches: 10. Germline V gives CDR1 SGHRS, CDR2 YFSETQ. This CDR3 contains 17 residues. The chain's CDR3 is CASSFPRGLAGGNEQFF. For the CDR3, the DNA is TGCGCCAGCAGCTTCCCCAGGGGACTAGCGGGCGGGAATGAGCAGTTCTTC.

This chain uses TRBV7-9 with TRBJ1-1; D gene uncertain. Trimming took 3 bases from V and 6 from J, leaving 8 bases between them. Germline V gene lookup returns CDR1 SEHNR and CDR2 FQNEAQ (reference sequence). The CDR3 contains 12 residues. CDR3 sequence reads: CASSFVGSEAFF. The CDR3 DNA is TGTGCCAGCAGCTTCGTGGGCTCTGAAGCTTTCTTT.

This clone showed up just once. The chain uses TRBV5-1 and TRBJ2-1, with D tentatively TRBD2 (5 bases). Between the trimmed V and J ends, which lost 3 bases and 5 bases, there was a span of 21 bases. The CDR3 contains 17 residues. CDR1 SGHRS and CDR2 YFSETQ come from the germline V gene. The CDR3 coding sequence is TGCGCCAGCAGCTCCGGATATGGCAGCTGGGGAGACAATGAGCAGTTCTTC. It is translated as CASSSGYGSWGDNEQFF.

The chain carries TRBV11-2 and TRBJ2-7; D may correspond to TRBD1 or TRBD2 (5 bases each). V was pared by 2 bases and J by 3 bases, with 14 bases between. Germline assignment: CDR1 SGHAT and CDR2 FQNNGV. CDR3 length: 15 amino acids. CDR3 residues: CASSLRGPTGYEQYF. The CDR3 nucleotides read TGTGCCAGCAGCTTACGGGGACCTACGGGCTACGAGCAGTACTTC.

The rearrangement joins TRBV27 to TRBJ2-1; 12 bases map to TRBD1. This CDR3 contains 20 residues. Germline V gene lookup returns CDR1 MNHEY and CDR2 SMNVEV (reference sequence). V lost 0 bases, J lost 3 bases, and 12 bases stayed unmatched. This CDR3 reads CASSLSRDRGRPVSYNEQFF. The CDR3 nucleotides read TGTGCCAGCAGTTTATCGAGGGACAGGGGGCGCCCAGTCAGCTACAATGAGCAGTTCTTC.

The V and J genes are TRBV7-9 and TRBJ2-7, with D unresolved. This CDR3 has 13 residues. CDR1 and CDR2 from the germline V gene are SEHNR and FQNEAQ (reference sequence). The V end was cut by 5 bases, the J end by 2 bases, with 10 bases between. For the CDR3, the DNA is TGTGCCAGCAGCCCCGACGGGCCCTACGAGCAGTACTTC. It yields the protein CASSPDGPYEQYF.

The chain is built from TRBV2 and TRBJ2-1; 10 bases agree with TRBD2. The germline gives CDR1 SNHLY, CDR2 FYNNEI. The CDR3 has 16 amino acids. J gave up 6 bases and V 2 bases, and 7 bases lay outside the gene matches. The CDR3 DNA reads TGTGCCAGCAGTGAAAGTAGGCTAGCGGGAGCCAATGAGCAGTTCTTC. It translates to CASSESRLAGANEQFF.

The chain uses TRBV7-2 and TRBJ2-7; D tentatively fits TRBD1 or TRBD2 (5 bases each). Germline CDR1 and CDR2: SGHTA and FQGNSA. Between the trimmed V and J ends, which lost 2 bases and 6 bases, there was a span of 11 bases. The CDR3 runs to 13 residues. In DNA, the CDR3 is TGTGCCAGCAGCTTACGTTTGAGGGGCGAGCAGTACTTC. It translates to CASSLRLRGEQYF.

The chain carries TRBV5-1 and TRBJ2-2; 7 bases match TRBD2. V gave up 0 bases and J gave up 4 bases; unmatched junction bases: 3. The CDR3 is 15 amino acids. Germline V CDR1 and CDR2: SGHRS, YFSETQ. For the CDR3, the DNA is TGCGCCAGCAGCTTGGAGCGGGGAGGCACCGGGGAGCTGTTTTTT. The encoded protein is CASSLERGGTGELFF. Full variable domain (outside the CDR3, taken from reference TRBV5-1 and TRBJ2-2): KAGVTQTPRYLIKTRGQQVTLSCSPISGHRSVSWYQQTPGQGLQFLFEYFSETQRNKGNFPGRFSGRQFSNSRSEMNVSTLELGDSALYLCASSLERGGTGELFFGEGSRLTVL.

The V call is TRBV5-4, the J call TRBJ2-7; D is possibly TRBD2 (5 bases). Trimming cost V 4 bases and J 3 bases, with 5 bases left between them. This CDR3 is built from 11 residues. CDR1 is SGHNT and CDR2 is YYREEE in the germline V gene (reference sequence). For the CDR3, the DNA is TGTGCCAGCAGCGGAGGCTACGAGCAGTACTTC. The encoded protein is CASSGGYEQYF.

V gene TRBV14 combines with J gene TRBJ2-5; D is unresolved. The V end lost 0 bases, the J end lost 1 base, and 9 bases lay between the germline ends. Per germline, CDR1 SGHDN and CDR2 FVKESK. The CDR3 totals 15 residues. The CDR3 spells CASSQDMSAQETQYF. CDR3 DNA sequence: TGTGCCAGCAGCCAAGATATGAGCGCCCAAGAGACCCAGTACTTC.

This clone was seen only once. The rearrangement joins TRBV5-1 to TRBJ2-7; tentative D call: TRBD2 (6 bases). This CDR3 has 15 residues. Germline V gene lookup returns CDR1 SGHRS and CDR2 YFSETQ. Trimming stripped 0 bases from V and 1 base from J, with 11 bases between. CDR3 bases: TGCGCCAGCAGCTTGGCCCCCCGGGGGTCCTACGAGCAGTACTTC. Protein product: CASSLAPRGSYEQYF.

This clone has more than one count but fewer than ten. The CDR3 spells CASSPDSAYGYTF. CDR3 DNA: TGTGCCAGCTCACCCGACAGCGCCTATGGCTACACCTTC. This chain connects TRBV18 to TRBJ1-2; D might be TRBD1 (5 bases). The CDR3 consists of 13 residues. V shed 3 bases and J shed 4 bases, with 9 bases lying between them. Germline CDR1 KGHSH, CDR2 LQKENI.

V usage is TRBV18 and J usage is TRBJ1-2, with a weak D call TRBD1 (6 bases). Germline V gene data show CDR1 as KGHSH and CDR2 as LQKENI. Trimming took 5 bases from V and 3 from J, leaving 10 bases between them. This CDR3 contains 13 residues. The CDR3 coding sequence is TGTGCCAGCTCAGAAAGGGGGGACTATGGCTACACCTTC. Its protein product is CASSERGDYGYTF.

The rearrangement links TRBV5-1 to TRBJ2-1; 7 positions agree with TRBD1. The CDR3 length is 15 residues. From germline, CDR1 is SGHRS and CDR2 YFSETQ. Unmatched junction bases numbered 4, after V lost 1 base and J lost 3 bases. Here the CDR3 DNA reads TGCGCCAGCAGCTTGACAGGGGCCAACTACAATGAGCAGTTCTTC. Amino acids: CASSLTGANYNEQFF.

This clone was found once. The chain links TRBV6-5 to TRBJ2-7, with 7 bases aligning to TRBD1. Trimming cost V 2 bases and J 2 bases; bases outside gene matches: 9. CDR1 and CDR2 from the germline V gene are MNHEY and SVGAGI. This CDR3 spans 16 amino acids. The CDR3 here is CASSYRPQGTTYEQYF. CDR3 sequence (DNA): TGTGCCAGCAGTTACCGTCCACAGGGGACGACCTACGAGCAGTACTTC.

This chain connects TRBV4-1 to TRBJ1-2, with TRBD1 matching over 8 bases. The CDR3 has 13 residues. Germline CDR1 MGHRA, CDR2 YSYEKL. The V and J ends lost 4 bases and 6 bases, in that order; junction bases with no gene match: 4. Here the CDR3 DNA reads TGCGCCAGCAGCCGACAGGGGAGGGATGGCTACACCTTC. Translated: CASSRQGRDGYTF.

V is TRBV5-1 and J is TRBJ2-7; possibly TRBD2 for D (7 bases). CDR3 length: 15 amino acids. Germline-derived CDR1 and CDR2 are SGHRS and YFSETQ. With 2 bases removed from V and 4 bases from J, the gap between germline ends came to 16 bases. CDR3 coding DNA: TGCGCCAGCAGCTTAAGTATTGGGGGGGCTTACGAGCAGTACTTC. Its translation: CASSLSIGGAYEQYF.

This chain links TRBV5-4 with TRBJ2-6; D uncertain. V gave up 1 base and J gave up 0 bases, with 11 bases separating them. This CDR3 has 17 amino acids. Germline V CDR1 and CDR2: SGHNT, YYREEE (reference sequence). As DNA, the CDR3 is TGTGCCAGCAGCTTGTCGCTTATGAACTCTGGGGCCAACGTCCTGACTTTC. Its translation: CASSLSLMNSGANVLTF.

The chain couples TRBV7-2 to TRBJ2-7, with 7 bases fitting TRBD2. This CDR3 region has 13 residues. V shed 5 bases and J 4 bases; nucleotides not matched to a gene: 5. Germline V gives CDR1 SGHTA, CDR2 FQGNSA. The CDR3 DNA follows: TGTGCCAGCAGCCTCGGGAGGTTATACGAGCAGTACTTC. Translating gives CASSLGRLYEQYF.

A single count supports this clone. As DNA, the CDR3 is TGTGCCAGCGGGCCGAGCTCCTACGAGCAGTACTTC. Encoded protein: CASGPSSYEQYF. The V gene is TRBV5-4, the J gene TRBJ2-7; D unclear. Germline CDR1 and CDR2: SGHNT and YYREEE (reference sequence). With 7 bases removed from V and 0 bases from J, the gap between germline ends came to 8 bases. The CDR3 contains 12 residues.

V and J are TRBV7-9 and TRBJ1-1; possibly TRBD1 for D (5 bases). With 6 bases removed from V and 6 bases from J, the gap between germline ends came to 20 bases. The CDR3 totals 15 residues. Germline V gene lookup returns CDR1 SEHNR and CDR2 FQNEAQ (reference sequence). The CDR3 sequence is CASSRPARVPAEAFF. DNA of the CDR3: TGTGCCAGCAGTCGGCCCGCCAGGGTCCCTGCTGAAGCTTTCTTT. The complete variable domain, with remaining parts taken from reference TRBV7-9 and TRBJ1-1, reads DTGVSQNPRHKITKRGQNVTFRCDPISEHNRLYWYRQTLGQGPEFLTYFQNEAQLEKSRLLSDRFSAERPKGSFSTLEIQRTEQGDSAMYLCASSRPARVPAEAFFGQGTRLTVV.

The CDR3 region is CASSLGQGAGANVLTF. CDR3 DNA: TGCGCCAGCAGCCTAGGACAGGGGGCTGGGGCCAACGTCCTGACTTTC. The chain joins TRBV5-1 to TRBJ2-6, with TRBD1 matching over 10 bases. This CDR3 is built from 16 residues. The germline gives CDR1 SGHRS, CDR2 YFSETQ. Trimming removed 4 bases from V and 2 bases from J; junction bases left unmatched: 3.

The chain has TRBV7-9 and TRBJ1-1; D might be TRBD1 (6 bases). Germline loops: CDR1 SEHNR, CDR2 FQNEAQ (reference sequence). Trimming took off 3 bases at V and 6 bases at J, with 17 bases between the two ends. CDR3 length equals 15 residues. In DNA form, the CDR3 reads TGTGCCAGCAGCTTCGGGGACAAACGAGACCCTGAAGCTTTCTTT. Translating gives CASSFGDKRDPEAFF.